This T cell receptor beta chain is from a study of cytomegalovirus exposure and HLA in healthy donors. As regards this clone: The antigen is undetermined.

V was cut by 3 bases and J by 6 bases, with 17 bases left in between. This CDR3 has 16 residues. Per the germline V gene, CDR1 is MNHEY and CDR2 is SMNVEV (reference sequence). Whole-study results and caveats: Apart from CMV serostatus, no immune exposure information was available.

PCR was performed using 60 Vbeta and 13 Jbeta primers. Sequencing used immunoSEQ multiplex PCR; TCRdb keeps in-frame clones, though not all of them. In the table there are about 120,000 clones, around 77% of which are singletons. The gene calls are TRBV27 and TRBJ2-2; no firm D call. This TCR came from a woman aged 25 to 39 in good health and CMV-seropositive. Source material: PBMCs. The CDR3 region has the DNA TGTGCCAGCAGTTTGACACTTATCACTTTCCCCGGGGAGCTGTTTTTT. Amino acids: CASSLTLITFPGELFF.